Below are 20 T cell receptor beta chains sequenced from a single sample in a study of blood T cell repertoires in COVID-19. The protocol was immunoSEQ multiplex PCR, while the TCRdb copy is restricted to in-frame clones and leaves out a portion. The table records approximately 230,000 clones, around four fifths of them present only once. The material sequenced was peripheral blood. The receptors here all came from a young man with active or convalescent COVID-19.

The chain carries TRBV21-1 and TRBJ1-5; TRBD1, the table's D call, was not compared with the DNA. TRBV21-1 is deemed a pseudogene. The CDR3 runs to 18 residues. CDR3 DNA sequence: TGTGCCAGCAGCAAAGAGTCCAGCGTTAAGGGGCACAATCAGCCCCAGCATTTT. It yields the protein CASSKESSVKGHNQPQHF.

In this sample, this clone turned up once. This chain links TRBV6-2 or TRBV6-3 with TRBJ2-3; D not resolved. The V end lost 6 bases, the J end lost 2 bases, and 6 bases lay between the germline ends. The germline gives CDR1 MNHEY, CDR2 SVGEGT. The CDR3 runs to 12 residues. DNA of the CDR3: TGTGCCAGCAGCGGGCCCACAGATACGCAGTATTTT. It codes for CASSGPTDTQYF.

The chain recombines TRBV5-1 with TRBJ2-7, with TRBD1 matching over 8 bases. Germline V lookup: CDR1 SGHRS, CDR2 YFSETQ. The CDR3 contains 14 residues. The trim removed 4 bases at V and 2 bases at J, leaving 5 bases unmatched. The CDR3 here is CASSVRGLPYEQYF. For the CDR3, the DNA is TGCGCCAGCAGCGTCAGGGGGCTCCCCTACGAGCAGTACTTC.

The CDR3: CASSLTGGWGRAFF. DNA for the CDR3: TGTGCCAGCAGCTTAACAGGGGGTTGGGGTCGAGCTTTCTTT. The rearrangement joins TRBV27 to TRBJ1-1; the match to TRBD1 covers 8 bases. This CDR3 contains 14 residues. With V trimmed by 6 bases and J by 10 bases, 13 bases remained unmatched. CDR1 MNHEY and CDR2 SMNVEV come from the germline V gene (reference sequence).

The chain employs TRBV6-1 and TRBJ2-3; tentative D call: TRBD2 (6 bases). The V end was cut by 3 bases, the J end by 1 base, with 8 bases between. CDR1 and CDR2 from the germline V gene are MNHNS and SASEGT. This CDR3 is built from 14 residues. CDR3 sequence: CASSDAGRTDTQYF. The CDR3 bases are TGTGCCAGCAGTGATGCGGGACGCACAGATACGCAGTATTTT.

The chain joins TRBV4-3 to TRBJ1-5; the D is unclear. The germline CDR1 and CDR2 sequences are LGHNA and YSLEER. The CDR3 covers 16 residues. The germline V and J ends were trimmed by 0 bases and 2 bases, with 11 bases remaining between them. The CDR3 spells CASSQEYSGGNQPQHF. In DNA, the CDR3 is TGCGCCAGCAGCCAAGAATATTCCGGGGGCAATCAGCCCCAGCATTTT.

The chain joins TRBV4-3 to TRBJ2-7; maybe TRBD1 (5 bases). The germline gives CDR1 LGHNA, CDR2 YSLEER. The V and J ends lost 2 bases and 2 bases respectively, with 13 bases between them. This CDR3 is 15 amino acids long. DNA for the CDR3: TGCGCCAGCAGCCAATCGGTAGGGGTTCCCTACGAGCAGTACTTC. Its protein is CASSQSVGVPYEQYF.

The chain uses TRBV5-6 and TRBJ1-2, with a possible D match to TRBD1 (5 bases). Trimming took off 0 bases at V and 5 bases at J, with 14 bases between the two ends. Germline CDR1 SGHDT, CDR2 YYEEEE. The CDR3 length is 15 residues. CDR3 in amino acids: CASSLGGADTYGYTF. For the CDR3, the DNA is TGTGCCAGCAGCTTGGGCGGGGCTGATACTTATGGCTACACCTTC.

This rearrangement joins TRBV28 to TRBJ1-6, with D hard to call. V shed 5 bases and J shed 14 bases, with 16 bases lying between them. The V gene's germline CDR1 is MDHEN and CDR2 SYDVKM. The CDR3 is 13 residues long. CDR3 nucleotide sequence: TGTGCCAGCAGTAGAAGGCCGGCCGGGGCCCTCCACTTT. It translates to CASSRRPAGALHF.

The chain recombines TRBV11-2 with TRBJ1-4; TRBD1 might be the D (6 bases). Germline-derived CDR1 and CDR2 are SGHAT and FQNNGV. V dropped 0 bases and J dropped 7 bases, with 9 bases sitting between them. CDR3 length equals 14 residues. The CDR3 DNA follows: TGTGCCAGCAGCTTAGACCCAGGGGTTGAAAAACTGTTTTTT. Residues: CASSLDPGVEKLFF.

The gene calls are TRBV5-1 and TRBJ2-7; 8 bases are a match to TRBD1. The CDR3 is 13 amino acids. Germline CDR1 SGHRS, CDR2 YFSETQ. Germline trimming cut 7 bases from V and 5 bases from J; bases unmatched to any gene: 8. DNA of the CDR3: TGCGCCAGCCGGTCTACAGGGGGTGACGAGCAGTACTTC. It specifies CASRSTGGDEQYF.

This clone occurred a few times. The V and J genes are TRBV12-3 or TRBV12-4 and TRBJ2-7; no definite D call. The CDR3 has 13 amino acids. The V and J ends lost 3 bases and 4 bases respectively, with 10 bases between them. The CDR3 sequence: CASSFAGRYEQYF. For the CDR3, the DNA is TGTGCCAGCAGTTTTGCAGGCCGGTACGAGCAGTACTTC.

Details on this clone: Other nucleotide sequences in the sample specify the same CDR3. This chain joins TRBV3-1 (or the pseudogene TRBV3-2) and TRBJ1-1; no clear D gene. The germline gives CDR1 LGHDT, CDR2 YNNKEL (reference sequence). Trimming pared 1 base from V and 4 bases from J, leaving 7 bases between. CDR3 length equals 13 residues. The CDR3 DNA reads as TGTGCCAGCAGCCAAGGAGGAGGCACTGAAGCTTTCTTT. The encoded protein is CASSQGGGTEAFF.

The rearrangement uses TRBV7-3 and TRBJ2-6; D not certain. Germline assignment: CDR1 SGHTA and CDR2 FQGTGA. The CDR3 spans 14 residues. Trimming took off 5 bases at V and 0 bases at J, with 5 bases between the two ends. CDR3 DNA: TGTGCCAGCAGCCCGAGCTCTGGGGCCAACGTCCTGACTTTC. Its protein is CASSPSSGANVLTF.

This chain uses TRBV28 with TRBJ1-4; D possibly corresponds to TRBD1 (5 bases). V lost 6 bases and J lost 4, with 15 bases in between. The germline V gene encodes CDR1 MDHEN and CDR2 SYDVKM. The CDR3 length is 15 residues. CDR3 in DNA: TGTGCCAGCAGACCACCGGGACTGTTTAATGAAAAACTGTTTTTT. Translating it yields CASRPPGLFNEKLFF.

V is TRBV9 and J is TRBJ2-1; D unclear. This CDR3 contains 13 residues. V shed 2 bases and J shed 13 bases, with 16 bases lying between them. In germline, CDR1 is SGDLS, CDR2 YYNGEE. In nucleotides, the CDR3 is TGTGCCAGCAGCGTCGAGGTAAGCACGTACCAGTTCTTC. This gives the protein CASSVEVSTYQFF.

This clone was counted only a few times. This rearrangement joins TRBV4-1 to TRBJ2-1; TRBD2 matches at 14 bases. The CDR3 is 19 amino acids. V dropped 4 bases and J dropped 1; count of bases not matched to a gene: 9. Germline V gene lookup returns CDR1 MGHRA and CDR2 YSYEKL. CDR3 nucleotides: TGCGCCAGCAGCCTCATGACTAGCGGGGGGGTCCCTTCCTACAATGAGCAGTTCTTC. Translating gives CASSLMTSGGVPSYNEQFF.

At least ten counts were recorded for this clone. This chain uses TRBV7-2 with TRBJ2-2; TRBD2 might be the D (6 bases). The CDR3 consists of 15 residues. Trimming cost V 3 bases and J 3 bases, with 11 bases left between them. CDR1 is SGHTA, CDR2 FQGNSA, per germline. As DNA, the CDR3 is TGTGCCAGCAGCTTTTACGGGGGAGACACCGGGGAGCTGTTTTTT. Its protein product is CASSFYGGDTGELFF.

In its sample, this clone was seen once. V and J are TRBV5-1 and TRBJ2-1; D is possibly TRBD1 (6 bases). Trimming took 2 bases from V and 2 from J, leaving 8 bases between them. The CDR3 contains 14 residues. Germline V gives CDR1 SGHRS, CDR2 YFSETQ. CDR3 in amino acids: CASSFGQPYNEQFF. The CDR3 nucleotides are TGCGCCAGCAGCTTTGGACAGCCCTACAATGAGCAGTTCTTC.

The chain has TRBV2 and TRBJ2-2, with D perhaps matching TRBD2 (5 bases). Germline assignment: CDR1 SNHLY and CDR2 FYNNEI. V dropped 0 bases and J dropped 4 bases, with 12 bases sitting between them. The length of the CDR3 is 16 residues. The CDR3 reads CASSEAQSLGTGELFF. DNA for the CDR3: TGTGCCAGCAGTGAAGCGCAGTCACTAGGCACCGGGGAGCTGTTTTTT. The variable domain in full, with the rest retrieved from reference TRBV2 and TRBJ2-2, is EPEVTQTPSHQVTQMGQEVILRCVPISNHLYFYWYRQILGQKVEFLVSFYNNEISEKSEIFDDQFSVERPDGSNFTLKIRSTKLEDSAMYFCASSEAQSLGTGELFFGEGSRLTVL.